This T cell receptor (beta chain) was recorded in a study of T cell changes during pregnancy in multiple sclerosis (dated by TCRdb to about 2019). Looking at the study overall: The study examined how the T cell repertoire changed over the course of pregnancy in women with multiple sclerosis.

With respect to this clone: Its antigen target is currently unknown. No quality values exist for individual bases; no much larger clone is one base distant.

To prepare the library, the immunoSEQ multiplex PCR assay was applied. TCRdb carries this immuneACCESS record with in-frame sequences only. Its versions omit some clonotypes, under half of them owing to an unresolved V gene in the studies checked, with the rest unexplained. For this sample there are 25,000 to 35,000 clones; 90% to 95% appear just once. The ten largest account for 5% to 7.5% of the sample. V loses 6 bases of germline sequence and J loses 7 bases, and the interval between the two ends is 16 bases. From a lookup of the germline V gene, CDR1 and CDR2 are MRHNA and SNTAGT. Inclusive of the bounding cysteine and phenylalanine, the CDR3 is 13 residues long. Left in the record is the CDR3 DNA by itself, 39 bases read in frame from the first base.

The material sequenced was CD8+ T cells from peripheral blood mononuclear cells, taken before pregnancy. The rearranged segments are TRBV6-4 and TRBJ2-7, with the identity of the D gene unclear. This receptor was identified in a female donor with multiple sclerosis, enrolled in a pregnancy study. The CDR3 reads as follows: CASSVTAEREQYF. At the DNA level, the sequence is TGTGCCAGCAGCGTAACTGCGGAGAGGGAGCAGTACTTC.